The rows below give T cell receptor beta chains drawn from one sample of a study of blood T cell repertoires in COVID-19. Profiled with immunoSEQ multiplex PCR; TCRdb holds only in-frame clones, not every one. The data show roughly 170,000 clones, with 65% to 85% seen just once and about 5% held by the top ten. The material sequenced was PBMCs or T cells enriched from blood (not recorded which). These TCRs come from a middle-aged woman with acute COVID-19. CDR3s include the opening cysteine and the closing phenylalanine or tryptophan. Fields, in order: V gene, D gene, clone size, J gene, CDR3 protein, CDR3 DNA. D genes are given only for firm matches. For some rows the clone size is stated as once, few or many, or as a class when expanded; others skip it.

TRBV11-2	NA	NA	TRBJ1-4	CASSSRGPFPEKLFF	TGTGCCAGCAGCTCCCGAGGGCCTTTTCCTGAAAAACTGTTTTTT
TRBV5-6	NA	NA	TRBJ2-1	CASSFSRVEQFF	TGTGCCAGCAGCTTTTCTCGTGTTGAGCAGTTCTTC
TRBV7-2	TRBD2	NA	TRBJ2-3	CASSLAGTSGSTDTQYF	TGTGCCAGCAGCCTAGCAGGGACTAGCGGGAGCACAGATACGCAGTATTTT
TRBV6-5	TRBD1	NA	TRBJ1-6	CASSYGQGVDSPLHF	TGTGCCAGCAGTTACGGACAGGGGGTAGATTCACCCCTCCACTTT
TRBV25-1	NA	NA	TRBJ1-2	CASSEGLNGYTF	TGTGCCAGCAGTGAGGGCCTGAATGGCTACACCTTC
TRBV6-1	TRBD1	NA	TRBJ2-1	CASSEVETGLRIVDEQFF	TGTGCCAGCAGTGAAGTGGAGACAGGGTTACGTATAGTAGATGAGCAGTTCTTC
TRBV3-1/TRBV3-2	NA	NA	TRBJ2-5	CASSHLTTSQETQYF	TGTGCCAGCAGCCATTTAACTACTTCACAAGAGACCCAGTACTTC
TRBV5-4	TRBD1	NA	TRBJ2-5	CASSAAPGQGAPETQYF	TGTGCCAGCAGCGCGGCACCGGGACAGGGGGCCCCAGAGACCCAGTACTTC
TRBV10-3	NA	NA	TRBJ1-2	CAISEEYYGYTF	TGTGCCATCAGCGAGGAGTACTATGGCTACACCTTC
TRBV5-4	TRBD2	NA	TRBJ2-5	CASSLGRGLAGQETQYF	TGTGCCAGCAGCCTAGGGCGTGGACTAGCGGGACAAGAGACCCAGTACTTC
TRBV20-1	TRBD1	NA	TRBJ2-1	CSARGGTGGFF	TGCAGTGCTAGAGGCGGGACAGGGGGGTTCTTC
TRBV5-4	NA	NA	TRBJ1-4	CASSLRGDNEKLFF	TGTGCCAGCAGCTTGCGCGGGGATAATGAAAAACTGTTTTTT
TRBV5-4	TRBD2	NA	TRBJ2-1	CASSGLAYNEQFF	TGTGCCAGCAGTGGACTAGCCTACAATGAGCAGTTCTTC
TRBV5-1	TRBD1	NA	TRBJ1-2	CASSQDRYYGYTF	TGCGCCAGCAGCCAGGACAGGTACTATGGCTACACCTTC
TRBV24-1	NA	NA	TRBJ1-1	CATSDSTGTTRLNTEAFF	TGTGCCACCAGTGATTCCACAGGGACCACAAGACTGAACACTGAAGCTTTCTTT
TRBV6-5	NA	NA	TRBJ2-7	CASPRDGDASYEQYF	TGTGCCAGCCCGCGGGACGGGGATGCGTCCTACGAGCAGTACTTC
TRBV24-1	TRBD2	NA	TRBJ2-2	CATSVAGLAGNTGELFF	TGTGCCACCAGTGTCGCTGGACTAGCGGGGAACACCGGGGAGCTGTTTTTT
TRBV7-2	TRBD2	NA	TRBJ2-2	CASSLLAGGFTGELFF	TGTGCCAGCAGCTTATTGGCGGGAGGGTTTACCGGGGAGCTGTTTTTT
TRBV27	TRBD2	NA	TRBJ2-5	CASGRGRTQETQYF	TGTGCCAGCGGGAGGGGTCGCACGCAAGAGACCCAGTACTTC
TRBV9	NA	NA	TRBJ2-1	CASSARKGEDVYEQFF	TGTGCCAGCAGCGCCCGTAAGGGAGAGGATGTGTATGAGCAGTTCTTC
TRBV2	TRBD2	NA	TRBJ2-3	CASIQQTSGRDTQYF	TGTGCCAGCATACAACAGACTAGCGGGAGAGATACGCAGTATTTT
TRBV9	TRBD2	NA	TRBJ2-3	CASSVDGAGPTDTQYF	TGTGCCAGCAGCGTAGACGGAGCGGGGCCGACAGATACGCAGTATTTT
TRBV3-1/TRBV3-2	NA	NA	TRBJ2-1	CASSRVYNEQFF	TGTGCCAGCAGCCGAGTGTACAATGAGCAGTTCTTC
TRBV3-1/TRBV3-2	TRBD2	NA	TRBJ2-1	CASSRSGGRRGEQFF	TGTGCCAGCAGCCGGTCGGGCGGGAGAAGAGGTGAGCAGTTCTTC
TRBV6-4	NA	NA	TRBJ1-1	CASSEGRGNTEAFF	TGTGCCAGCAGTGAAGGGCGGGGGAACACTGAAGCTTTCTTT
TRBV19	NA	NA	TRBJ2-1	CASSSSGNSYNEQFF	TGTGCCAGTAGTAGTAGCGGAAATTCCTACAATGAGCAGTTCTTC
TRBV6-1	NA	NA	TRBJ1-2	CASSEAGGFDYGYTF	TGTGCCAGCAGTGAAGCTGGGGGCTTCGACTATGGCTACACCTTC
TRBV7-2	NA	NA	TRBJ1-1	CASSLGAGWPFF	TGTGCCAGCAGCTTGGGGGCAGGATGGCCTTTCTTT
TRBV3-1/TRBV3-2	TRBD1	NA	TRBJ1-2	CASSLRTGAGGYTF	TGTGCCAGCAGCCTTAGGACAGGGGCGGGTGGCTACACCTTC
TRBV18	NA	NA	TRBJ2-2	CASSPITGNTGELFF	TGTGCCAGCTCACCCATAACAGGGAACACCGGGGAGCTGTTTTTT
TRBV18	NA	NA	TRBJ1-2	CASSPPEGHHGYTF	TGTGCCAGCTCACCACCGGAGGGTCATCATGGCTACACCTTC
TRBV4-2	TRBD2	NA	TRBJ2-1	CASSQEGASGSNEQFF	TGTGCCAGCAGCCAAGAAGGGGCGAGCGGGAGTAATGAGCAGTTCTTC
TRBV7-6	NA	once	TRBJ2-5	CASSLELRRGGETQYF	TGTGCCAGCAGCTTAGAGCTCCGCAGGGGTGGAGAGACCCAGTACTTC
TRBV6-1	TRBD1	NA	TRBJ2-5	CASSRGQGYQETQYF	TGTGCCAGCAGTAGGGGGCAGGGGTACCAAGAGACCCAGTACTTC
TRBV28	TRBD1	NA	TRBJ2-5	CASRTTGVETQYF	TGTGCCAGCAGGACGACAGGGGTAGAGACCCAGTACTTC
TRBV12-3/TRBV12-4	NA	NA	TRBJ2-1	CASSFLQGSDGFF	TGTGCCAGCAGTTTCCTGCAGGGATCTGACGGGTTCTTC
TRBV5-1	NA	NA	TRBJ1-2	CASSLGRQELYGYTF	TGCGCCAGCAGCTTGGGAAGGCAGGAACTCTATGGCTACACCTTC
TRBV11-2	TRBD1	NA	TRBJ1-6	CASSPRTGDSPLHF	TGTGCCAGCAGCCCTAGGACAGGGGATTCACCCCTCCACTTT
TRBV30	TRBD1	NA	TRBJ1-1	CAWKQDRGLLGTEAFF	TGTGCCTGGAAACAAGACAGGGGGCTCTTGGGGACTGAAGCTTTCTTT
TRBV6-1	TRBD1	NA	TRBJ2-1	CASSGALGTGSQNEQFF	TGTGCCAGCAGTGGGGCCCTCGGGACAGGGAGCCAGAATGAGCAGTTCTTC
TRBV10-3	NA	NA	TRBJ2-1	CAIRKPGLNPNEQFF	TGTGCCATCAGGAAACCGGGACTTAACCCCAATGAGCAGTTCTTC
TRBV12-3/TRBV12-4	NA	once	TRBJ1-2	CASSPRSAVGYTF	TGTGCCAGCAGTCCCCGTTCCGCGGTCGGCTACACCTTC
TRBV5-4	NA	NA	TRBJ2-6	CASSLITGDLTF	TGTGCCAGCAGCTTGATTACGGGGGACCTGACTTTC
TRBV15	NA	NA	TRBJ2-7	CATSPPGYEQYF	TGTGCCACCAGCCCGCCCGGCTACGAGCAGTACTTC
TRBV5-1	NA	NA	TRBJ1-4	CASSSTPNEKLFF	TGCGCCAGCAGTAGTACCCCTAATGAAAAACTGTTTTTT
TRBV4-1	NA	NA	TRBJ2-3	CASSQDSAFGTGFTDTQYF	TGCGCCAGCAGCCAAGATTCGGCGTTTGGAACAGGGTTCACGGATACGCAGTATTTT
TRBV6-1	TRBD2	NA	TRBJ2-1	CASSDPLAGNEQFF	TGTGCCAGCAGTGATCCCCTAGCGGGAAATGAGCAGTTCTTC